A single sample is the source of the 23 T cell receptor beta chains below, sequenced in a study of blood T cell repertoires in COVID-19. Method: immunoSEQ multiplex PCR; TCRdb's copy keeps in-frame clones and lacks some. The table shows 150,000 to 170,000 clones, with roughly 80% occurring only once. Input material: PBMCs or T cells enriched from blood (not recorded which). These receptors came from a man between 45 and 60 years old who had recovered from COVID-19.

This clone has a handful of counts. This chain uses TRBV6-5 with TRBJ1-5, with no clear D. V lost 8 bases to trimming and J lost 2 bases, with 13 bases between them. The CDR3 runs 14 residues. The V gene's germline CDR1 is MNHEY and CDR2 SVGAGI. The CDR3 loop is CASALSGGNQPQHF. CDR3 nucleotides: TGTGCCAGCGCCCTCTCCGGGGGCAATCAGCCCCAGCATTTT.

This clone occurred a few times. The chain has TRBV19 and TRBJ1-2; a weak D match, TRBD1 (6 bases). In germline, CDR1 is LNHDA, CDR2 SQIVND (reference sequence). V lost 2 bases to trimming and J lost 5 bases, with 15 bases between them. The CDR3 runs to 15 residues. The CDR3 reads CASSIRAGEGYGYTF. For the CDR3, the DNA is TGTGCCAGTAGTATAAGGGCAGGGGAGGGGTATGGCTACACCTTC.

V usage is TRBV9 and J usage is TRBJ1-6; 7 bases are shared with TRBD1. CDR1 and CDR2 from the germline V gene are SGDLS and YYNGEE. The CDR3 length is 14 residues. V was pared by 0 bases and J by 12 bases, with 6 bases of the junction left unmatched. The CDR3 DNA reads TGTGCCAGCAGCGTAGCGGGGGACAGAGGACCCCTCCACTTT. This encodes CASSVAGDRGPLHF.

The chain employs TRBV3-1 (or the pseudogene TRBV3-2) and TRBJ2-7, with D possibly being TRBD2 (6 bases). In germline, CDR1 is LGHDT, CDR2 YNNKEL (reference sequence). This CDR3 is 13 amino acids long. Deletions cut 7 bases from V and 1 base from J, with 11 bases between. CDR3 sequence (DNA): TGTGCCAGCACCGTTGGGGGGTCCTACGAGCAGTACTTC. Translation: CASTVGGSYEQYF.

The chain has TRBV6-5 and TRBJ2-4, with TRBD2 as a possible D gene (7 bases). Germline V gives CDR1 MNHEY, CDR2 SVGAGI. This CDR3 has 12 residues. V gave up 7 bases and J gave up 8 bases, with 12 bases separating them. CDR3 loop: CASIGGEDIQYF. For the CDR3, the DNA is TGTGCCAGCATAGGGGGGGAGGACATTCAGTACTTC.

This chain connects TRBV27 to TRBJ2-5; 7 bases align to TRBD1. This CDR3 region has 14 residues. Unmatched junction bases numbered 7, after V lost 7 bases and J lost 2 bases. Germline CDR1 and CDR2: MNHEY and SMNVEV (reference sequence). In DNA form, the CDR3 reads TGTGCCAGCACCCAGAGACAGGGACAAGAGACCCAGTACTTC. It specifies CASTQRQGQETQYF.

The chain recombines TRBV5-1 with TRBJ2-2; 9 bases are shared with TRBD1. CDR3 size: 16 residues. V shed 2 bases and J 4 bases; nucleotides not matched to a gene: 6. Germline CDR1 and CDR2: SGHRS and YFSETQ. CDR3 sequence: CASSFGQGRGTGELFF. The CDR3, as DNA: TGCGCCAGCAGCTTTGGACAGGGGAGGGGCACCGGGGAGCTGTTTTTT.

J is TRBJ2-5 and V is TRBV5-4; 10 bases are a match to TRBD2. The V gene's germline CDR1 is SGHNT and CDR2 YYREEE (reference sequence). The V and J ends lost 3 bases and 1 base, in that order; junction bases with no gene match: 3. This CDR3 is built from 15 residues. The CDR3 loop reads CASSWTSGIQETQYF. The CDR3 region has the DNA TGTGCCAGCAGCTGGACTAGCGGTATCCAAGAGACCCAGTACTTC.

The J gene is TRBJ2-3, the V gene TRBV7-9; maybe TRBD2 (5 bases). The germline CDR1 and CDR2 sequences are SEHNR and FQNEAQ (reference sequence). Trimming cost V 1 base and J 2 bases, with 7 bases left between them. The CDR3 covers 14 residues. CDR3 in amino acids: CASSLGTSTDTQYF. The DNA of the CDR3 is TGTGCCAGCAGCTTAGGGACTTCCACAGATACGCAGTATTTT.

The CDR3 DNA reads as TGTGCCAGCAGCTTAGAGACCGGGACAGGGACCTACGAGCAGTACTTC. It specifies CASSLETGTGTYEQYF. The V gene is TRBV11-2, the J gene TRBJ2-7; TRBD1 agrees at 9 bases. The CDR3 is 16 amino acids. Looked up from germline, CDR1 is SGHAT and CDR2 is FQNNGV. The junction had 5 bases not matched to a gene; V was cut back by 0 bases and J by 2 bases.

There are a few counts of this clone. CDR3 region: CASSYRAGYTDTQYF. CDR3 in DNA: TGTGCCAGCAGTTACCGCGCGGGGTACACAGATACGCAGTATTTT. The genes are TRBV6-5 and TRBJ2-3; D may be TRBD2 (6 bases). The CDR3 is 15 residues long. The V and J ends lost 2 bases and 2 bases respectively, with 11 bases between them. Per the germline V gene, CDR1 is MNHEY and CDR2 is SVGAGI.

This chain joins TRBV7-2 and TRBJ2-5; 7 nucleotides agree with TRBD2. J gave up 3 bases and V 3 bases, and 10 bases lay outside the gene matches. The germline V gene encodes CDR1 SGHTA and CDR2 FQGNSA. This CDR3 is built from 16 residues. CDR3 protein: CASSFGGEWAEETQYF. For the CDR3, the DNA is TGTGCCAGCAGCTTTGGGGGGGAGTGGGCAGAAGAGACCCAGTACTTC.

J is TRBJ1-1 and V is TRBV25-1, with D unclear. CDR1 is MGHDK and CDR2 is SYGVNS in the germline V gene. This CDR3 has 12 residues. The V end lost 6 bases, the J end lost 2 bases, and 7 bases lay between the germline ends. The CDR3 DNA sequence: TGTGCCAGCAGGTCCGGTAACACTGAAGCTTTCTTT. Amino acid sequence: CASRSGNTEAFF.

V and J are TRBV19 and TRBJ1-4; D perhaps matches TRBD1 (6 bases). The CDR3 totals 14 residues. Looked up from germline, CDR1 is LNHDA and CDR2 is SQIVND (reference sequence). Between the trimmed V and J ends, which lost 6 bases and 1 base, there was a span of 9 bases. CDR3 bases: TGTGCCAGTAGCACGACAGGAACTAATGAAAAACTGTTTTTT. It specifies CASSTTGTNEKLFF.

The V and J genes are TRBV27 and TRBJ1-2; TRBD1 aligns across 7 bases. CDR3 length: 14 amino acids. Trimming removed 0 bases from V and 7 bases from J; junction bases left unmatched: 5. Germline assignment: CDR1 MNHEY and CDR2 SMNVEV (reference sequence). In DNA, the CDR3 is TGTGCCAGCAGTTTATCGGGCGCAGGGGGTGGCTACACCTTC. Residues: CASSLSGAGGGYTF.

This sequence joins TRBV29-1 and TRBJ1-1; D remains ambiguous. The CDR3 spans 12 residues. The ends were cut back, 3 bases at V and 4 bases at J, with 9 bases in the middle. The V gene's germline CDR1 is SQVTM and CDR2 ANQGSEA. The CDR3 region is CSVDPSGTEAFF. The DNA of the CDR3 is TGCAGCGTTGACCCTTCCGGCACTGAAGCTTTCTTT.

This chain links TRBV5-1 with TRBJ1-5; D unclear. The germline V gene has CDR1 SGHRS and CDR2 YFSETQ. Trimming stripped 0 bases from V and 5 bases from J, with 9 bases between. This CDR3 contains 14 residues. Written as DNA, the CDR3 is TGCGCCAGCAGCTTGGGGGAGGGAGATCAGCCCCAGCATTTT. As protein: CASSLGEGDQPQHF.

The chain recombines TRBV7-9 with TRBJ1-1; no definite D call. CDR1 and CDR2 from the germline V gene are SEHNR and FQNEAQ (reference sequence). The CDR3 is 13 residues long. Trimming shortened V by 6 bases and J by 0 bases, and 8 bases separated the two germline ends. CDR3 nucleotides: TGTGCCAGCAGTATATACATGAACACTGAAGCTTTCTTT. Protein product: CASSIYMNTEAFF.

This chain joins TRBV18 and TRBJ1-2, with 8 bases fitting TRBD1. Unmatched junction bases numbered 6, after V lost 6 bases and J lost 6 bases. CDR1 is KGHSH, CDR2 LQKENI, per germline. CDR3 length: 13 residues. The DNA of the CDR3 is TGTGCCAGCTCGTCAGGGACAGGCGATGGCTACACCTTC. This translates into CASSSGTGDGYTF.

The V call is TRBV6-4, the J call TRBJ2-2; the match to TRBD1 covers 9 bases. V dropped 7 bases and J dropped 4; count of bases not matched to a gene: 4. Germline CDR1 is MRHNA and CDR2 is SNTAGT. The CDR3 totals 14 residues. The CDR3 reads CASKPGQGTGELFF. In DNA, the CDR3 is TGTGCCAGCAAACCGGGACAGGGCACCGGGGAGCTGTTTTTT.

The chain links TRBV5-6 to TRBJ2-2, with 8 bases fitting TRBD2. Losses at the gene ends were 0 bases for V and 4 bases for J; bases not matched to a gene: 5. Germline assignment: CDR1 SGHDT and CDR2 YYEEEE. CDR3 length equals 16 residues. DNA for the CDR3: TGTGCCAGCAGCTTGGCCGCGGGGGGTTTCACCGGGGAGCTGTTTTTT. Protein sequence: CASSLAAGGFTGELFF.

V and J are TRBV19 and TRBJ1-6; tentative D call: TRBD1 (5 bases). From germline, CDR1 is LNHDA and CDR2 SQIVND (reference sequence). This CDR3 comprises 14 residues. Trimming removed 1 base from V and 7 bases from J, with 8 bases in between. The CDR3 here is CASSIARGNSPLHF. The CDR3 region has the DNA TGTGCCAGTAGTATAGCACGGGGGAATTCACCCCTCCACTTT.

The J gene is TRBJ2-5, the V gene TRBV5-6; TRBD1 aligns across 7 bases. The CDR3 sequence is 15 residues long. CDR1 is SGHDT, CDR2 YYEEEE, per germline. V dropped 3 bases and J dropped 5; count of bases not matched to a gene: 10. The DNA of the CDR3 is TGTGCCAGCAGCTACCGGGACAGTATTTTTGAGACCCAGTACTTC. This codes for CASSYRDSIFETQYF.